The present TCR beta chain was sequenced within a study of blood T cells in healthy people across ages. This clonotype appeared a few times. A J-beta primer mix and a sample-barcoded 5' primer were used in a second PCR of about 6 to 12 cycles. TCRdb itself ran the 5' RACE reads through MiXCR, one entry per CDR3 protein. The profile covers some 1,500,000 distinct CDR3 sequences, with 35% to 45% appearing a single time and around 4% taken by the ten largest. V lost 3 bases and J lost 2; bases outside the gene matches: 4. The CDR3 runs 15 residues. The sequencing input was blood. This sequence originates from a woman between 18 and 29 years old in good health. This chain connects TRBV12-3 or TRBV12-4 to TRBJ2-5; 9 bases agree with TRBD2. In DNA, the CDR3 is TGTGCCAGCAGTTTGGGTGCGGGAGGGCAAGAGACCCAGTACTTC. As protein: CASSLGAGGQETQYF.